The 25 T cell receptor beta chains reported below all come from one sample, sequenced in a study of blood T cell repertoires in COVID-19. Assay: immunoSEQ multiplex PCR; the TCRdb copy retains only in-frame clones and omits some. The table shows approximately 140,000 clones, with 65% to 80% occurring only once. Sequencing input: peripheral blood. Every receptor here comes from a man aged 55-75 years with acute or convalescent COVID-19.

The chain employs TRBV30 and TRBJ2-7, with 7 positions matching TRBD2. V lost 2 bases and J lost 6; bases outside the gene matches: 7. CDR3 length: 13 amino acids. Germline CDR1 reads GTSNPN; CDR2 reads SVGIG (reference sequence). CDR3: CAWSTGLEVEQYF. CDR3 nucleotide sequence: TGTGCCTGGAGTACCGGACTAGAGGTCGAGCAGTACTTC.

V and J are TRBV19 and TRBJ1-5, with D perhaps matching TRBD1 (5 bases). V was shortened by 9 bases and J by 0 bases, with 15 bases between the two germline ends. The germline CDR1 and CDR2 sequences are LNHDA and SQIVND (reference sequence). The CDR3 spans 15 residues. CDR3 nucleotide sequence: TGTGCCAGCGGGGGGGGGATCCCTAGCAATCAGCCCCAGCATTTT. Encoded protein: CASGGGIPSNQPQHF.

In this sample, this clone turned up once. The V and J genes are TRBV11-2 and TRBJ2-7; 7 nucleotides align to TRBD1. CDR1 SGHAT and CDR2 FQNNGV come from the germline V gene. The CDR3 runs to 14 residues. Trimming at V came to 1 base and at J to 4 bases, leaving 4 bases not matched to a gene. This CDR3 is CASSLAARGYEQYF. The DNA for the CDR3 is TGTGCCAGCAGCTTAGCGGCCAGGGGGTACGAGCAGTACTTC.

The V and J genes are TRBV7-2 and TRBJ2-2; D unresolved. The germline gives CDR1 SGHTA, CDR2 FQGNSA. The CDR3 is 15 amino acids. With 2 bases removed from V and 2 bases from J, the gap between germline ends came to 9 bases. CDR3 region: CASSLWQANTGELFF. CDR3 coding DNA: TGTGCCAGCAGCTTATGGCAGGCAAACACCGGGGAGCTGTTTTTT.

This clone occurred a few times. CDR3 loop: CASSLGRNTEAFF. In DNA, the CDR3 is TGTGCCAGCAGCTTAGGGAGGAACACTGAAGCTTTCTTT. V and J are TRBV11-1 and TRBJ1-1; D ambiguous. CDR1 and CDR2 (germline): SGHAT, FQDESV (reference sequence). V was pared by 1 base and J by 1 base, with 4 bases between. This CDR3 region has 13 residues. Together with reference TRBV11-1 and TRBJ1-1, the CDR3 gives the full variable domain: EAEVAQSPRYKITEKSQAVAFWCDPISGHATLYWYRQILGQGPELLVQFQDESVVDDSQLPKDRFSAERLKGVDSTLKIQPAELGDSAMYLCASSLGRNTEAFFGQGTRLTVV.

The chain employs TRBV3-1 (or the pseudogene TRBV3-2) and TRBJ2-1; TRBD2 agrees at 10 bases. Germline V gene sequence: CDR1 LGHDT, CDR2 YNNKEL (reference sequence). Trimming at V came to 0 bases and at J to 8 bases, leaving 7 bases not matched to a gene. The CDR3 has 16 residues. Here the CDR3 DNA reads TGTGCCAGCAGCCAAGAGCTAGCGGGAGCGGGCGATGAGCAGTTCTTC. Amino acid sequence: CASSQELAGAGDEQFF.

The rearrangement links TRBV9 to TRBJ2-2, with TRBD1 matching 8 bases. From germline, CDR1 is SGDLS and CDR2 YYNGEE. J was trimmed by 5 bases and V by 3 bases; bases with no gene match: 9. There are 16 residues in the CDR3. The CDR3: CASSAGTGLLTGELFF. In nucleotides, the CDR3 is TGTGCCAGCAGCGCCGGGACAGGCCTACTTACCGGGGAGCTGTTTTTT.

The chain uses TRBV27 and TRBJ2-3; no clear D. Germline V gene data show CDR1 as MNHEY and CDR2 as SMNVEV (reference sequence). The CDR3 consists of 13 residues. Trimming shortened V by 6 bases and J by 5 bases, and 12 bases separated the two germline ends. CDR3 DNA: TGTGCCAGCAGCTCCTCCCCGGTAGATACGCAGTATTTT. Translating it yields CASSSSPVDTQYF.

This clone is classed as medium-sized. The chain carries TRBV4-2 and TRBJ1-4; D is uncertain. V lost 1 base and J lost 7, with 19 bases in between. The CDR3 is 17 residues long. The germline gives CDR1 LGHNA, CDR2 YNFKEQ. CDR3 protein: CASSQGAAGEESEKLFF. Written as DNA, the CDR3 is TGTGCCAGCAGCCAAGGAGCGGCGGGCGAAGAGAGTGAAAAACTGTTTTTT.

The chain uses TRBV6-2 or TRBV6-3 and TRBJ2-6, with D perhaps TRBD2 (5 bases). The CDR3 has 15 amino acids. With 5 bases removed from V and 2 bases from J, the gap between germline ends came to 10 bases. CDR1 MNHEY and CDR2 SVGEGT come from the germline V gene. CDR3 residues: CASSKRGTGANVLTF. DNA of the CDR3: TGTGCCAGCAGTAAACGAGGGACTGGGGCCAACGTCCTGACTTTC.

V gene TRBV12-3 or TRBV12-4 combines with J gene TRBJ1-4, with D tentatively TRBD1 (5 bases). V dropped 5 bases and J dropped 3 bases, with 7 bases sitting between them. The length of the CDR3 is 13 residues. The CDR3 bases are TGTGCCAGCAGTGGGGCTTCTAATGAAAAACTGTTTTTT. This gives the protein CASSGASNEKLFF.

This sequence joins TRBV21-1 and TRBJ2-1; the tabulated D call, TRBD2, remains unverified against the DNA. TRBV21-1 is a pseudogene locus. This CDR3 spans 16 amino acids. The CDR3 coding sequence is TGTGCCAGCAGCAAAGCGAGCGCGGGGGGTTACAATGAGCAGTTCTTC. Its protein is CASSKASAGGYNEQFF.

The chain couples TRBV27 to TRBJ1-6; D is perhaps TRBD1 (5 bases). This CDR3 is built from 15 residues. V was trimmed by 9 bases and J by 8 bases, leaving 20 bases between them. The germline gives CDR1 MNHEY, CDR2 SMNVEV (reference sequence). The CDR3 region is CASQRDSHGDSPLHF. The CDR3 DNA reads as TGTGCCAGTCAAAGGGACTCTCACGGGGATTCACCCCTCCACTTT.

The chain carries TRBV5-4 and TRBJ2-7; TRBD1 aligns across 10 bases. Germline CDR1 is SGHNT and CDR2 is YYREEE (reference sequence). J gave up 4 bases and V 3 bases, and 4 bases lay outside the gene matches. CDR3 length: 14 amino acids. The CDR3 is CASSSRDRGYEQYF. CDR3 nucleotides: TGTGCCAGCAGCTCGAGGGACAGGGGTTACGAGCAGTACTTC.

This chain joins TRBV24-1 and TRBJ1-1; a possible D gene is TRBD1 (5 bases). CDR3 length: 13 residues. Per the germline V gene, CDR1 is KGHDR and CDR2 is SFDVKD. V shed 0 bases and J shed 6 bases, with 7 bases lying between them. CDR3 bases: TGTGCCACCAGTGATTTGTCAGGGTCTGAAGCTTTCTTT. It codes for CATSDLSGSEAFF.

This rearrangement joins TRBV13 to TRBJ2-7, with 7 bases matching TRBD1. The trim removed 4 bases at V and 0 bases at J, leaving 0 bases unmatched. Germline assignment: CDR1 PRHDT and CDR2 FYEKMQ (reference sequence). The CDR3 consists of 13 residues. CDR3 coding DNA: TGTGCCAGCAGCTGGGACAGCTCCTACGAGCAGTACTTC. Its protein product is CASSWDSSYEQYF.

The chain links TRBV10-3 to TRBJ2-5, with a tentative D call TRBD2 (6 bases). This CDR3 is 13 amino acids long. The germline gives CDR1 ENHRY, CDR2 SYGVKD. Trimming removed 8 bases from V and 3 bases from J, with 13 bases in between. Written as DNA, the CDR3 is TGTGCCATCGCTAACGGACTAAAAGAGACCCAGTACTTC. Amino acids: CAIANGLKETQYF.

The chain joins TRBV5-1 to TRBJ2-7; 12 bases are a match to TRBD1. The J segment lost 4 bases and the V segment lost 4 bases, leaving 3 bases of the junction unmatched. This CDR3 spans 14 amino acids. Germline V gives CDR1 SGHRS, CDR2 YFSETQ. CDR3 amino acids: CASSQGQGAYEQYF. CDR3 nucleotides: TGCGCCAGCAGCCAGGGACAGGGGGCTTACGAGCAGTACTTC.

The chain employs TRBV7-2 and TRBJ1-2, with 10 bases identical to TRBD1. This CDR3 contains 16 residues. Per germline, CDR1 SGHTA and CDR2 FQGNSA. The V gene end was trimmed by 5 bases and the J gene end by 4 bases; junction bases not matched to a gene: 10. DNA for the CDR3: TGTGCCAGCAGCCTAACCGGGACAGGGGTCCTCTATGGCTACACCTTC. It codes for CASSLTGTGVLYGYTF.

This chain joins TRBV25-1 and TRBJ1-1, with D possibly TRBD1 on 6 matching bases. V was trimmed by 5 bases and J by 0 bases, leaving 10 bases between them. CDR1 MGHDK and CDR2 SYGVNS come from the germline V gene. The CDR3 consists of 14 residues. The CDR3 nucleotides are TGTGCCAGCAGTCAGGGGATATTGAACACTGAAGCTTTCTTT. This gives the protein CASSQGILNTEAFF.

This chain uses TRBV19 with TRBJ1-5; 8 positions agree with TRBD1. Germline CDR1 is LNHDA and CDR2 is SQIVND (reference sequence). The J segment lost 5 bases and the V segment lost 5 bases, leaving 5 bases of the junction unmatched. This CDR3 comprises 14 residues. CDR3 loop: CASSVTGGHQPQHF. In nucleotides, the CDR3 is TGTGCCAGTAGTGTTACAGGGGGTCATCAGCCCCAGCATTTT.

This chain connects TRBV4-2 to TRBJ2-5, with 8 bases aligning to TRBD1. This CDR3 is built from 16 residues. Trimming took 0 bases from V and 5 from J; bases not matched to a gene: 8. The V gene's germline CDR1 is LGHNA and CDR2 YNFKEQ. The CDR3, as DNA: TGTGCCAGCAGCCAAGAACCCCAGGGGGCTTGGGAGACCCAGTACTTC. Protein product: CASSQEPQGAWETQYF.

This clone was detected once. The chain has TRBV7-2 and TRBJ2-7; D perhaps matches TRBD2 (5 bases). The CDR3 is made up of 13 amino acids. Germline V gene data show CDR1 as SGHTA and CDR2 as FQGNSA. The V end lost 1 base, the J end lost 6 bases, and 10 bases lay between the germline ends. CDR3: CASSLDPGSEQYF. In nucleotides, the CDR3 is TGTGCCAGCAGCTTAGATCCGGGGTCCGAGCAGTACTTC.

The rearrangement joins TRBV6-1 to TRBJ1-2; D may be TRBD1 (6 bases). Trimming took off 2 bases at V and 2 bases at J, with 9 bases between the two ends. CDR1 MNHNS and CDR2 SASEGT come from the germline V gene. There are 14 residues in the CDR3. The CDR3 is CASSEMGANYGYTF. For the CDR3, the DNA is TGTGCCAGCAGTGAAATGGGGGCCAACTATGGCTACACCTTC.

V and J are TRBV28 and TRBJ1-1, with no clear D. Germline-derived CDR1 and CDR2 are MDHEN and SYDVKM. The CDR3 loop spans 11 amino acids. The V end lost 10 bases, the J end lost 3 bases, and 9 bases lay between the germline ends. In DNA, the CDR3 is TGTGCCACAATCGGGGACACTGAAGCTTTCTTT. It translates to CATIGDTEAFF.